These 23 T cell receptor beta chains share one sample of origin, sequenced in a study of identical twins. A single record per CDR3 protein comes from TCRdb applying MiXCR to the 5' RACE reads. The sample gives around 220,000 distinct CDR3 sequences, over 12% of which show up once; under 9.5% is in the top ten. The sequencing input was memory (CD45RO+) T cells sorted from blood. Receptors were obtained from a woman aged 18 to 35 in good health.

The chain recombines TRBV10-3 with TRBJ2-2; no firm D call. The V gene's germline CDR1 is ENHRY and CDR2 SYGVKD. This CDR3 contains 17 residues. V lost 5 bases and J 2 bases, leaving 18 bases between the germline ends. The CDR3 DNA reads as TGTGCCATCAGTCCGTTTCGGAACATTATTAACACCGGGGAGCTGTTTTTT. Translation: CAISPFRNIINTGELFF.

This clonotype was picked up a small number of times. The CDR3 region has the DNA TGCGCCAGCAGCCAAGGGCAGCTAGCGGTATACAATGAGCAGTTCTTC. Translating gives CASSQGQLAVYNEQFF. The V call is TRBV4-1, the J call TRBJ2-1; 7 bases are shared with TRBD2. CDR3 length: 16 amino acids. Per the germline V gene, CDR1 is MGHRA and CDR2 is YSYEKL. The trim removed 1 base at V and 4 bases at J, leaving 7 bases unmatched.

The CDR3 region has the DNA TGTGCCAGCAGCGTCTGGGGGGCTAGGGAGACCCAGTACTTC. Its translation: CASSVWGARETQYF. The rearrangement links TRBV12-3 or TRBV12-4 to TRBJ2-5, with D tentatively TRBD1 or TRBD2 (6 bases each). V lost 6 bases and J 5 bases, leaving 16 bases between the germline ends. This CDR3 has 14 amino acids.

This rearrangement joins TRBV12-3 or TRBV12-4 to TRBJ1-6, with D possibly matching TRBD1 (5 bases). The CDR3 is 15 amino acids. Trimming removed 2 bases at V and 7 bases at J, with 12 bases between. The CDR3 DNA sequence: TGTGCCAGCAGTTTACTCGGGGGGAGGAATTCACCCCTCCACTTT. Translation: CASSLLGGRNSPLHF.

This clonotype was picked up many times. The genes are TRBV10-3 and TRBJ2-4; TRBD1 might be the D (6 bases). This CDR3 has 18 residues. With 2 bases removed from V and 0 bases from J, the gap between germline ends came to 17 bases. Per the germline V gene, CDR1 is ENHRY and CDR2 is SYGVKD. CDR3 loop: CAISERGTTELAKNIQYF. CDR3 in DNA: TGTGCCATCAGTGAGAGGGGGACAACAGAACTAGCCAAAAACATTCAGTACTTC.

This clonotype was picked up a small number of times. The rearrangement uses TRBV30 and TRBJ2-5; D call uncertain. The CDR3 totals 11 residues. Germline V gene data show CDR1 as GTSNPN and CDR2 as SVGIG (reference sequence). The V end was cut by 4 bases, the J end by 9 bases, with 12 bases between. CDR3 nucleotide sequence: TGTGCCTGGACATGGCGAGGAGCCCAGTACTTC. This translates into CAWTWRGAQYF.

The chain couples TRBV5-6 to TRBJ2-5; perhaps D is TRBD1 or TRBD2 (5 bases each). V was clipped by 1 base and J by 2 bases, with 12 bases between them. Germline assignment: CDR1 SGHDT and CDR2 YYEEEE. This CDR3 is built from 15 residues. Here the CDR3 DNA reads TGTGCCAGCAGCTTGTGGGACGGGAAACAAGAGACCCAGTACTTC. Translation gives CASSLWDGKQETQYF.

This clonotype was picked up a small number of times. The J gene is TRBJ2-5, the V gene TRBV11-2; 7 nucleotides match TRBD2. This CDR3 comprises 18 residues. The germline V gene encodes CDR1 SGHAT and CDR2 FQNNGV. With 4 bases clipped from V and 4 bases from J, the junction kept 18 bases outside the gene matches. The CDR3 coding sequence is TGTGCCAGCAGCTCCCCGTTTGGCGGGGGTCTCCTGGGAGAGACCCAGTACTTC. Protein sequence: CASSSPFGGGLLGETQYF.

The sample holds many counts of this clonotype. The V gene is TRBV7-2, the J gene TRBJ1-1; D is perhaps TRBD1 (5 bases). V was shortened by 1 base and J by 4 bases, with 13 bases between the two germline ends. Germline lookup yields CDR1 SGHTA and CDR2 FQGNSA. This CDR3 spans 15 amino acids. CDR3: CASSLGGPGTTEAFF. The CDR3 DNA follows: TGTGCCAGCAGCTTAGGAGGTCCAGGGACCACTGAAGCTTTCTTT.

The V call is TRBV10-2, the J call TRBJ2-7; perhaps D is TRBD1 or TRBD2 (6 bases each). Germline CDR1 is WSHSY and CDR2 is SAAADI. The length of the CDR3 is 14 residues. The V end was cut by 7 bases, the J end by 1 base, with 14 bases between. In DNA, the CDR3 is TGCGCCAGCACTGGAGGGGGAAGGTCCTACGAGCAGTACTTC. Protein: CASTGGGRSYEQYF.

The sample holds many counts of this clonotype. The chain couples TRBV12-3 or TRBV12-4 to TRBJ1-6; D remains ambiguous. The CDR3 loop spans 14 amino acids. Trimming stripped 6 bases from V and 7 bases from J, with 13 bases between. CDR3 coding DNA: TGTGCCAGCAGGACCGTGACGGGGAATTCACCCCTCCACTTT. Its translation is CASRTVTGNSPLHF.

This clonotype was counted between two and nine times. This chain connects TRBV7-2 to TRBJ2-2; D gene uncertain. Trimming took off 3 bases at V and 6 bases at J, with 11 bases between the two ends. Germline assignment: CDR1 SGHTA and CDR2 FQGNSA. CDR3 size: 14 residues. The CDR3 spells CASSFNRGAGELFF. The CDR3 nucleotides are TGTGCCAGCAGCTTCAATCGTGGCGCCGGGGAGCTGTTTTTT. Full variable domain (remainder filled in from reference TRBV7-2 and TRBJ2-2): GAGVSQSPSNKVTEKGKDVELRCDPISGHTALYWYRQSLGQGLEFLIYFQGNSAPDKSGLPSDRFSAERTGGSVSTLTIQRTQQEDSAVYLCASSFNRGAGELFFGEGSRLTVL.

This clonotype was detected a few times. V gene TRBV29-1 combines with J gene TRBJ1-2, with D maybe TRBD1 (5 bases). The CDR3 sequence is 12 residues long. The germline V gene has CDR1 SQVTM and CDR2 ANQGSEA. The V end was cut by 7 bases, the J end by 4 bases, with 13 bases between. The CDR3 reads CSARADSYGYTF. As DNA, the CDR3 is TGCAGCGCGAGAGCAGACAGCTATGGCTACACCTTC.

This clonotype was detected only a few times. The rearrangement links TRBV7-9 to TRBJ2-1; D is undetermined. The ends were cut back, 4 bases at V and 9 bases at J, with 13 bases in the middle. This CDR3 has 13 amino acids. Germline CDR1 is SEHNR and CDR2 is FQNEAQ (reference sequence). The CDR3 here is CASSYLSGSEQFF. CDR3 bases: TGTGCCAGCAGCTACCTCTCCGGTAGTGAGCAGTTCTTC.

The DNA of the CDR3 is TGTGCCATCAGTACTAGCGGGAGACCGGATACGCAGTATTTT. Amino acid sequence: CAISTSGRPDTQYF. The chain has TRBV10-3 and TRBJ2-3, with TRBD2 matching 11 bases. Trimming at V came to 5 bases and at J to 6 bases, leaving 4 bases not matched to a gene. The CDR3 is made up of 14 amino acids. The germline CDR1 and CDR2 sequences are ENHRY and SYGVKD.

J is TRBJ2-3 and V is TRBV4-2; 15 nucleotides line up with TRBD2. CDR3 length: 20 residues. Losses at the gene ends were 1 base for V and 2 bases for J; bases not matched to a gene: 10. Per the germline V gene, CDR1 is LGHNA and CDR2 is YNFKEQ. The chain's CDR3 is CASSQGRTSGGAPYTDTQYF. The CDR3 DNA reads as TGTGCCAGCAGCCAAGGGAGGACTAGCGGGGGGGCTCCCTACACAGATACGCAGTATTTT.

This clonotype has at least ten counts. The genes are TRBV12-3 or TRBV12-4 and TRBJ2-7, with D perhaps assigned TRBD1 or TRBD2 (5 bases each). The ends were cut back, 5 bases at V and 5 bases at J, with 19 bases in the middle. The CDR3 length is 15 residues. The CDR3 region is CASSANRDVPHEQYF. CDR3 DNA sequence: TGTGCCAGCAGTGCCAACCGGGACGTCCCCCACGAGCAGTACTTC.

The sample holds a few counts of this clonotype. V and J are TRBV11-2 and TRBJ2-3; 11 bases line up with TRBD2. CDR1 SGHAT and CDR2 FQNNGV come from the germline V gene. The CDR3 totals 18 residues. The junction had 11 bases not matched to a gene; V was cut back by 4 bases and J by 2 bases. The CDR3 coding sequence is TGTGCCAGCAGCTCCCTTTGGAGTAGCGGGGGGGCCACAGATACGCAGTATTTT. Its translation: CASSSLWSSGGATDTQYF. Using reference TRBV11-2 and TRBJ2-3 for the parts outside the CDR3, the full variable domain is EAGVAQSPRYKIIEKRQSVAFWCNPISGHATLYWYQQILGQGPKLLIQFQNNGVVDDSQLPKDRFSAERLKGVDSTLKIQPAKLEDSAVYLCASSSLWSSGGATDTQYFGPGTRLTVL.

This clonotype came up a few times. For the CDR3, the DNA is TGCAGTGCCGGGACTAGCGGGGCGAACACCGGGGAGCTGTTTTTT. As protein: CSAGTSGANTGELFF. V gene TRBV20-1 combines with J gene TRBJ2-2, with 13 bases fitting TRBD2. J gave up 0 bases and V 6 bases, and 1 base lay outside the gene matches. There are 15 residues in the CDR3. Germline CDR1 reads DFQATT; CDR2 reads SNEGSKA (reference sequence).

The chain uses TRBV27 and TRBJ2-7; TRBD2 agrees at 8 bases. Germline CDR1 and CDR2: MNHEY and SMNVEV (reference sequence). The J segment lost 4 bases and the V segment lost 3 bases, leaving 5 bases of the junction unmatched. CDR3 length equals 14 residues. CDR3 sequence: CASSLGLDSYEQYF. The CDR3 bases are TGTGCCAGCAGTTTGGGACTAGACTCATACGAGCAGTACTTC.

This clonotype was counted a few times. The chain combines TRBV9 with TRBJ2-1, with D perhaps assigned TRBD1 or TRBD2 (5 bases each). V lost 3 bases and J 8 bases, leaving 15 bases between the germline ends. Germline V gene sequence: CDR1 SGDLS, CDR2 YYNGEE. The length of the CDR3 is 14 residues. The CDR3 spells CASSGGASKDEQFF. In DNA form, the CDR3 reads TGTGCCAGCAGCGGTGGGGCTAGCAAGGATGAGCAGTTCTTC.

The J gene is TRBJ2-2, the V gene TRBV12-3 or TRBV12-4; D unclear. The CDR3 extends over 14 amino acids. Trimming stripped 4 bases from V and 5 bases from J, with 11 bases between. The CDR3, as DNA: TGTGCCAGCAGTTCTTCTAGTGGGACCGGGGAGCTGTTTTTT. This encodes CASSSSSGTGELFF.

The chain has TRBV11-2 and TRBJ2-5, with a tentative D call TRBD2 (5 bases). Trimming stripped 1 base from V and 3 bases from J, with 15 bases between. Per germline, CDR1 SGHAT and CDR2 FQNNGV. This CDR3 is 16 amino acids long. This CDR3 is CASSLGGNPIKETQYF. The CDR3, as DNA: TGTGCCAGCAGCTTAGGAGGGAATCCTATTAAAGAGACCCAGTACTTC.